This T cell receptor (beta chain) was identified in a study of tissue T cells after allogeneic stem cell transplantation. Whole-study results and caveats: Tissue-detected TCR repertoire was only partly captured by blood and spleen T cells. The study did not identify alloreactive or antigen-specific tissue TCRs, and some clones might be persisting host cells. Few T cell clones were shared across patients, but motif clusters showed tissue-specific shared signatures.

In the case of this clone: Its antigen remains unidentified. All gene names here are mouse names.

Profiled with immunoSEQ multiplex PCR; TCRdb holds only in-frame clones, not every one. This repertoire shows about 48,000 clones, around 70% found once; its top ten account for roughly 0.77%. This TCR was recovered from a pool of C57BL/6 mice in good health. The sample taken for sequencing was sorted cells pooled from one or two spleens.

The CDR3 sequence is CTCSAPLGVQNTLYF. Incomplete CDR3 DNA: TGCACCTGCAGTGCGCCCCTGGGGGTTCAAAACACCTTGTAC. The chain uses TRBV1 and TRBJ2-4; 7 nucleotides line up with TRBD2. With the read ending 1 residue before the CDR3 end, the germline J gene is used to fill in that end. Germline lookup yields CDR1 NSQYPW and CDR2 LRSPGD (reference sequence). CDR3 size: 15 residues. V lost 3 bases and J lost 2; bases outside the gene matches: 5.